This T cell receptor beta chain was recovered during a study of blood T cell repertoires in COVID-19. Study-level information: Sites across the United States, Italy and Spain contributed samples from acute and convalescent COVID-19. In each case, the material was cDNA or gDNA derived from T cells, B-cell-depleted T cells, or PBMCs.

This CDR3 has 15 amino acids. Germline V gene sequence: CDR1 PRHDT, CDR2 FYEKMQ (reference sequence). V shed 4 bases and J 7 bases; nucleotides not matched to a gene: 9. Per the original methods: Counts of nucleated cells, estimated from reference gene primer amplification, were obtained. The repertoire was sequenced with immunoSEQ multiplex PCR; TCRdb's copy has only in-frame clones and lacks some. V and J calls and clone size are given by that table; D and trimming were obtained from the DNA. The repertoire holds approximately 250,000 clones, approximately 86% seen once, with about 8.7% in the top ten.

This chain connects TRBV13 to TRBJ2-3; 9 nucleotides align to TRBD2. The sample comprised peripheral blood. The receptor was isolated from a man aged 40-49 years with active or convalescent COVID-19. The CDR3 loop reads CASSYLGTSLNTQYF. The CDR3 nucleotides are TGTGCCAGCAGCTACCTCGGGACTAGCTTAAATACGCAGTATTTT.